The rows below give T cell receptor beta chains drawn from one sample of a study of CXCR3-negative and CXCR3-positive naive CD8 T cells. TCRdb reworked the 5' RACE reads into one entry per CDR3 protein, no DNA. This sample's table reports approximately 66,000 distinct CDR3 sequences. What was sequenced was naive CXCR3- CD8+ T cells from blood. These receptors all come from a human donor in good health. Some clones in this sample may be carry-over from other donors' samples. Both conserved end residues are part of each CDR3.

cdr3_length	v_call	j_call	cdr3_aa
16	TRBV12-3/TRBV12-4	TRBJ1-3	CASSSLDSSSGNTIYF
17	TRBV6-6	TRBJ2-3	CASSLKLGPGGLDTQYF
17	TRBV7-3	TRBJ2-7	CASSLLPSLTGNYEQYF
16	TRBV12-3/TRBV12-4	TRBJ2-5	CASSLGLPKYQETQYF
16	TRBV29-1	TRBJ2-1	CSAEPGGQRSYNEQFF
13	TRBV19	TRBJ2-7	CASGLAGSYEQYF
12	TRBV29-1	TRBJ1-2	CSVIDRDYGYTF
13	TRBV5-5	TRBJ2-7	CASSFGLVYEQYF
15	TRBV25-1	TRBJ1-1	CASSSPRSGDTEAFF
14	TRBV12-3/TRBV12-4	TRBJ2-7	CASSLLAGRYEQYF
15	TRBV6-5	TRBJ2-2	CASSYSTGNTGELFF
16	TRBV12-3/TRBV12-4	TRBJ2-1	CASSRQGAVAYNEQFF
15	TRBV29-1	TRBJ2-7	CSAQGAVTSSDEQYF
16	TRBV4-3	TRBJ1-1	CASSQDRPGMNTEAFF
14	TRBV7-9	TRBJ2-7	CASSVREDTYEQYF
18	TRBV7-9	TRBJ2-6	CAGAASGNPPSGANVLTF
18	TRBV7-9	TRBJ2-2	CASSARPLRSKGSGELFF
14	TRBV29-1	TRBJ2-1	CSIEADRAYNEQFF
13	TRBV7-9	TRBJ1-1	CASSLLEGDKAFF
13	TRBV6-6	TRBJ2-3	CASSLGMGDTQYF
15	TRBV5-1	TRBJ2-7	CASSLVGATTYEQYF
12	TRBV12-3/TRBV12-4	TRBJ2-5	CASKLGIGTQYF
13	TRBV15	TRBJ2-5	CATSGYDRETQYF
12	TRBV6-5	TRBJ2-2	CASSYSAGELFF
15	TRBV7-3	TRBJ2-1	CASSYTGLADNEQFF
16	TRBV7-9	TRBJ1-2	CASSESGTDEIYGYTF
11	TRBV25-1	TRBJ2-5	CARAVEETQYF
14	TRBV28	TRBJ2-2	CASRLQGFTGELFF